The present entry profiles one T cell receptor beta chain with its context. Its specificity is not known. The data belong to a study of T cells in tuberculosis. Whole-study context: In South Africa, adults with active tuberculosis were compared with IGRA-negative and latently infected IGRA-positive adolescents. Study-wide points: The TCR-beta difference was not significant; alpha differences partly reflected length.

Produced via immunoSEQ multiplex PCR; TCRdb's table is partial and in-frame only. There are 20,000 to 25,000 clones in the sample; roughly 92% occur only once, and 15% to 20% lies in the top ten. V lost 5 bases to trimming and J lost 4 bases; unmatched junction nucleotides: 9. The CDR3 covers 16 residues. Germline V gives CDR1 PRHDT, CDR2 FYEKMQ (reference sequence). The gene calls are TRBV13 and TRBJ1-3; 9 positions match TRBD1. What was sequenced was PBMCs. The source of this sequence is a donor between 10 and 29 years old with latent tuberculosis or without tuberculosis infection. Some clones in this sample may be carry-over from other donors' samples. CDR3 in amino acids: CASSTHRGLWGNTIYF. DNA for the CDR3: TGTGCCAGCAGCACCCACAGGGGGCTGTGGGGAAACACCATATATTTT.